Detailed here is one T cell receptor beta chain. Its antigen is not known. The record originates from a study of beta chain features in type 1 diabetes. Study-level points and caveats: More deletions and fewer insertions at VDJ junctions were seen in type 1 diabetes patients. Possibly, sequencing cDNA over-represented cells that had high TCR expression levels.

Post-sort purity exceeded 95% for all sorted populations. Expressed TCRB transcripts were sequenced because the entire RNA isolate underwent reverse transcription. Profiling relied on immunoSEQ multiplex PCR, and the TCRdb table lists in-frame clones only, not all of them. The profile covers 900,000 or so clones, with around a sixth appearing a single time and about 0.02% taken by the ten largest. Trimming pared 1 base from V and 1 base from J, leaving 10 bases between. Germline lookup yields CDR1 SNHLY and CDR2 FYNNEI. The CDR3 extends over 15 amino acids. The TCR comes from a woman under 30 in good health. This chain connects TRBV2 to TRBJ1-1; D is perhaps TRBD1 (6 bases). Sequenced material: naive CD4+ T cells from blood. The CDR3 DNA sequence: TGTGCCAGCAGTGAAGAGGCAGGGGCGAACACTGAAGCTTTCTTT. This encodes CASSEEAGANTEAFF.